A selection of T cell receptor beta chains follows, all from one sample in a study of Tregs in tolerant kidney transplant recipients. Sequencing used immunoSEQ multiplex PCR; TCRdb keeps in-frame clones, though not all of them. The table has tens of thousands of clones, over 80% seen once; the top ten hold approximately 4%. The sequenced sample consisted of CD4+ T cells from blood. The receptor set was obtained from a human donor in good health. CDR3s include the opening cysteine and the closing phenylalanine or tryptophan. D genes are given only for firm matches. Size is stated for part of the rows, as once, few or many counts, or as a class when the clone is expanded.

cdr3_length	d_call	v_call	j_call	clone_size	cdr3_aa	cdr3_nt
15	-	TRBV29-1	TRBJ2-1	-	CSVPLREQGWNEQFF	TGCAGCGTTCCCCTCAGGGAACAGGGATGGAATGAGCAGTTCTTC
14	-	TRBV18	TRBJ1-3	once	CASSPTGYGNTIYF	TGTGCCAGCTCACCAACAGGCTACGGAAACACCATATATTTT
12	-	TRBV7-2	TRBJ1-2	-	CASSLDGDGYTF	TGTGCCAGCAGCTTAGATGGAGATGGCTACACCTTC
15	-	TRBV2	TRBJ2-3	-	CASSEATGEGDTQYF	TGTGCCAGCAGTGAAGCGACAGGGGAGGGAGATACGCAGTATTTT
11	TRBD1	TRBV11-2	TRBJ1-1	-	CASSYGQVAFF	TGTGCCAGCAGCTATGGACAGGTGGCTTTCTTT
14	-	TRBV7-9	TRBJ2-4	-	CASSPVGSKNIQYF	TGTGCCAGCAGCCCGGTGGGCTCCAAAAACATTCAGTACTTC
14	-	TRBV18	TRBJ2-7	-	CASSPWAARDEQYF	TGTGCCAGCTCACCATGGGCCGCCAGGGACGAGCAGTACTTC
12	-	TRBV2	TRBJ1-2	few	CAGTQSNYGYTF	TGTGCCGGGACGCAGAGTAACTATGGCTACACCTTC
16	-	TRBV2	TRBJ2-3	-	CASKGVGSARTDTQYF	TGTGCCAGCAAGGGCGTGGGAAGCGCGCGCACAGATACGCAGTATTTT
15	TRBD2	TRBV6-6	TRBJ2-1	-	CASSQSGSAYNEQFF	TGTGCCAGCAGTCAGAGCGGGAGCGCTTACAATGAGCAGTTCTTC
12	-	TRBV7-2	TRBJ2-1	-	CASTKIWDEQFF	TGTGCCAGCACCAAGATATGGGATGAGCAGTTCTTC
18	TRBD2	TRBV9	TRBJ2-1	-	CASSVVLAGVSSYNEQFF	TGTGCCAGCAGCGTAGTATTAGCGGGAGTAAGCTCCTACAATGAGCAGTTCTTC
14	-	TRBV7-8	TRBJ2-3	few	CASSLGRRDDTQYF	TGTGCCAGCAGCTTGGGACGGCGGGACGATACGCAGTATTTT
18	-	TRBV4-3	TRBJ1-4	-	CASSQVPIASSTNEKLFF	TGCGCCAGCAGCCAAGTCCCTATTGCTTCATCAACTAATGAAAAACTGTTTTTT
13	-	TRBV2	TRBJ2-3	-	CASRETSVDTQYF	TGTGCCAGCAGGGAGACTAGTGTGGATACGCAGTATTTT
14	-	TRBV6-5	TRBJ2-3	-	CASSYSRGPDTQYF	TGTGCCAGCAGTTACTCCCGGGGGCCAGATACGCAGTATTTT
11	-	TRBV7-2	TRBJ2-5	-	CASSLLETQYF	TGTGCCAGCAGCCTCCTAGAGACCCAGTACTTC
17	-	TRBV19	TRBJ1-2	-	CASSPRGLGTENYGYTF	TGTGCCAGTAGTCCCCGGGGACTAGGGACCGAAAACTATGGCTACACCTTC
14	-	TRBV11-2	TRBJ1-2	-	CASSLAWGNYGYTF	TGTGCCAGCAGCTTAGCTTGGGGGAACTATGGCTACACCTTC
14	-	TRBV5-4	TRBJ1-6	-	CASSLIDRNSPLHF	TGTGCCAGCAGCTTGATCGACAGGAATTCACCCCTCCACTTT
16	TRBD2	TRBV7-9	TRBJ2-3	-	CASSLETSGNTDTQYF	TGTGCCAGCAGCTTAGAAACTAGCGGGAACACAGATACGCAGTATTTT
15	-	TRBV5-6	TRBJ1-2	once	CASSRGRGFDYGYTF	TGTGCCAGCAGCCGTGGACGAGGGTTCGACTATGGCTACACCTTC
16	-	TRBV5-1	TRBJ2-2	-	CASSYGGASGTGELFF	TGCGCCAGCAGTTATGGGGGCGCCTCGGGCACCGGGGAGCTGTTTTTT
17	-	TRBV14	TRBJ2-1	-	CASSQDRRGKSKNEQFF	TGTGCCAGCAGCCAAGACCGTCGGGGGAAGAGTAAGAATGAGCAGTTCTTC
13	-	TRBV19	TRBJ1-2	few	CATMSGGNYGYTF	TGTGCCACTATGTCTGGGGGTAACTATGGCTACACCTTC
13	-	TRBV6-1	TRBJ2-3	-	CASSDGVWDTQYF	TGTGCCAGCAGTGATGGGGTCTGGGATACGCAGTATTTT
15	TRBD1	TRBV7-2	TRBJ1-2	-	CASSSGTGNIYGYTF	TGTGCCAGCAGCTCCGGGACAGGGAACATCTATGGCTACACCTTC
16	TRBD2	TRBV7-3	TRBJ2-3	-	CASSSRLAGGADTQYF	TGTGCCAGCAGCTCTCGACTAGCGGGGGGGGCAGATACGCAGTATTTT
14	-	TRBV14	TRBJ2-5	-	CASSQMKGGQTQYF	TGTGCCAGCAGCCAAATGAAAGGGGGACAGACCCAGTACTTC
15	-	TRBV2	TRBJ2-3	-	CASISVLSSTDTQYF	TGTGCCAGCATATCAGTACTGTCTAGCACAGATACGCAGTATTTT
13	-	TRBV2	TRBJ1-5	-	CASNQGPNQPQHF	TGTGCCAGCAACCAGGGTCCCAATCAGCCCCAGCATTTT
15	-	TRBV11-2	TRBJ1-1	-	CASRQHGDLNTEAFF	TGTGCCAGCAGGCAGCATGGGGACCTGAACACTGAAGCTTTCTTT
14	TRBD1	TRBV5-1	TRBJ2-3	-	CASSAGTGKDTQYF	TGCGCCAGCAGCGCGGGGACAGGGAAGGATACGCAGTATTTT
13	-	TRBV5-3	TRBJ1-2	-	CARSLGTSSGYTF	TGTGCCAGAAGCCTGGGGACTTCCAGTGGCTACACCTTC
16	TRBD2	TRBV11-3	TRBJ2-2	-	CASSSRLAANTGELFF	TGTGCCAGCAGCTCCCGACTAGCGGCGAACACCGGGGAGCTGTTTTTT
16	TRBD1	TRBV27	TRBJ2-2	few	CASRARTGGDTGELFF	TGTGCCAGCAGGGCCAGAACAGGGGGTGACACCGGGGAGCTGTTTTTT
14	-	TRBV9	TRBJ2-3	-	CASSPRYETDTQYF	TGTGCCAGCAGCCCCCGCTACGAGACAGATACGCAGTATTTT
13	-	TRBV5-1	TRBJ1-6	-	CASWAGGGSPLHF	TGCGCCAGCTGGGCGGGAGGGGGATCACCCCTCCACTTT
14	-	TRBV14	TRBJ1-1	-	CASSQDPVDKEAFF	TGTGCCAGCAGCCAAGACCCGGTGGATAAGGAAGCTTTCTTT
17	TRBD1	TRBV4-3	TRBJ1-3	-	CASSQGAGQLPGNTIYF	TGCGCCAGCAGCCAAGGAGCGGGACAGCTTCCTGGAAACACCATATATTTT
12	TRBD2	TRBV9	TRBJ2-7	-	CASGTWGGEQYF	TGTGCCAGCGGAACTTGGGGGGGCGAGCAGTACTTC
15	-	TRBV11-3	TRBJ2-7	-	CASSHRNLLSYEQYF	TGTGCCAGCAGCCACCGTAACCTTTTGAGCTACGAGCAGTACTTC
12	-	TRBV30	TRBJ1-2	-	CAWSVANYGYTF	TGTGCCTGGAGTGTAGCTAACTATGGCTACACCTTC
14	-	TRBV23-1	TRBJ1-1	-	CASSPGRLGTEAFF	TGCGCCAGCAGTCCCGGGCGGCTAGGCACTGAAGCTTTCTTT
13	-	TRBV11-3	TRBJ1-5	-	CASSPGHNQPQHF	TGTGCCAGCAGCCCAGGTCACAATCAGCCCCAGCATTTT
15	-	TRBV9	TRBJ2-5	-	CASSATGTGQETQYF	TGTGCCAGCAGCGCCACCGGAACAGGACAAGAGACCCAGTACTTC
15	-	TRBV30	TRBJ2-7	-	CAWSPAPGLSYEQYF	TGTGCCTGGTCACCCGCTCCAGGGCTTTCCTACGAGCAGTACTTC
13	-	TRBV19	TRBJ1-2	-	CASRSGPAAGYTF	TGTGCCAGTAGGTCTGGGCCCGCGGCGGGCTACACCTTC
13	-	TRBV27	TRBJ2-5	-	CASSGQSQETQYF	TGTGCCAGCAGCGGACAGTCCCAAGAGACCCAGTACTTC
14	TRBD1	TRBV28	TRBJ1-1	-	CASTLRLGGSPAFF	TGTGCCAGCACCCTCAGGTTAGGGGGCTCCCCAGCTTTCTTT
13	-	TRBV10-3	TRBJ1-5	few	CSSGVADRQPQHF	TGTTCGAGCGGCGTAGCGGACCGTCAGCCCCAGCATTTT
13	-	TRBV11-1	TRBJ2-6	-	CASSFSGANVLTF	TGTGCCAGCAGCTTTTCTGGGGCCAACGTCCTGACTTTC
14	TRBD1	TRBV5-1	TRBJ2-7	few	CASSLWTGAYEQYF	TGCGCCAGCAGCCTGTGGACAGGAGCCTACGAGCAGTACTTC
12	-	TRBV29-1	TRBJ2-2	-	CSVDENTGELFF	TGCAGCGTCGATGAGAACACCGGGGAGCTGTTTTTT
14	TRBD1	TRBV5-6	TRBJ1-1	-	CASSTAGGANEAFF	TGTGCCAGCAGCACCGCAGGGGGCGCAAATGAAGCTTTCTTT